This T cell receptor beta chain was profiled in a study of T cell changes during pregnancy in multiple sclerosis. This CDR3 comprises 16 residues. With 0 bases removed from V and 6 bases from J, the gap between germline ends came to 14 bases. Germline V gene data show CDR1 as MGHRA and CDR2 as YSYEKL. TCRdb keeps only in-frame clones here, not all; method: immunoSEQ multiplex PCR. In the table there are under 75,000 clones, roughly 90% of which are singletons. The source is a female donor in good health, enrolled as a control in a pregnancy study. The chain combines TRBV4-1 with TRBJ2-2; D is perhaps TRBD1 (5 bases). This material consisted of peripheral blood, taken in the third trimester of pregnancy. The CDR3, as DNA: TGCGCCAGCAGCCAAGATCCCCAGGGTAGGGCCGGGGAGCTGTTTTTT. It is translated as CASSQDPQGRAGELFF.